This TCR beta chain was documented in a study of T cell repertoires in cytomegalovirus infection. Overall study: Both recently identified HLA-C-restricted and well-studied HLA-B-restricted CMV epitopes were used in the study. Through public TCR beta signatures, both CMV infection and matching HLA type were indicated. Study-wide findings and caveats: HLA-C-restricted CMV clonotypes gave the most frequent clonotype in two of eight donors.

With regard to this clonotype: Antigen: not known.

One entry per CDR3 protein, called by TCRdb with MiXCR from the reads. The sample holds about 920,000 distinct CDR3 sequences; under 40% are singletons and the top ten take roughly 13%. Trimming removed 5 bases from V and 1 base from J, with 11 bases in between. There are 14 residues in the CDR3. The germline V gene has CDR1 MNHEY and CDR2 SMNVEV (reference sequence). The chain has TRBV27 and TRBJ2-5; possible D gene TRBD1, 5 bases. The starting material was cultured CD8+ T cells from PBMCs, obtained from culture after CMV antigen stimulation. The origin of this receptor is a human donor in good health (CMV status not recorded). Some clones in this sample may be carry-over from other donors' samples. The CDR3 DNA is TGTGCCAGCAGTCCCTTGGGGCGCCAAGAGACCCAGTACTTC. It encodes CASSPLGRQETQYF.